What follows is one T cell receptor (beta chain) and its context. Its antigen is not known. Treatment reported: approximately 11-day PBMC culture with coronavirus spike peptide pools or control peptides (ViraFEST assay). V lost 6 bases, J lost 5 bases, and 9 bases stayed unmatched. Germline CDR1 MDHEN, CDR2 SYDVKM. The CDR3 extends over 16 amino acids. This entry comes from a study of vaccination and CD4 T cells after COVID-19. Study-level information: Post-vaccine specimens were obtained a median around 79 days after dose two (range 14 to 241).

With the Oncomine TCR Beta short-read assay, DNA from cultured CD4+ T cells was sequenced. TCRdb re-derived calls from the PCR reads in MiXCR, one entry per CDR3 protein. This table has 15,000 to 20,000 distinct CDR3 sequences, 50% appearing once. The sequenced sample consisted of CD4+ T cells from blood, cultured in vitro. The chain links TRBV28 to TRBJ2-2; 10 bases fit TRBD1. This TCR was sampled from a human donor who had recovered from COVID-19. CDR3 sequence: CASRRPGQGPTGELFF. Here the CDR3 DNA reads TGTGCCAGCAGACGCCCGGGACAGGGGCCAACCGGGGAGCTGTTTTTT.